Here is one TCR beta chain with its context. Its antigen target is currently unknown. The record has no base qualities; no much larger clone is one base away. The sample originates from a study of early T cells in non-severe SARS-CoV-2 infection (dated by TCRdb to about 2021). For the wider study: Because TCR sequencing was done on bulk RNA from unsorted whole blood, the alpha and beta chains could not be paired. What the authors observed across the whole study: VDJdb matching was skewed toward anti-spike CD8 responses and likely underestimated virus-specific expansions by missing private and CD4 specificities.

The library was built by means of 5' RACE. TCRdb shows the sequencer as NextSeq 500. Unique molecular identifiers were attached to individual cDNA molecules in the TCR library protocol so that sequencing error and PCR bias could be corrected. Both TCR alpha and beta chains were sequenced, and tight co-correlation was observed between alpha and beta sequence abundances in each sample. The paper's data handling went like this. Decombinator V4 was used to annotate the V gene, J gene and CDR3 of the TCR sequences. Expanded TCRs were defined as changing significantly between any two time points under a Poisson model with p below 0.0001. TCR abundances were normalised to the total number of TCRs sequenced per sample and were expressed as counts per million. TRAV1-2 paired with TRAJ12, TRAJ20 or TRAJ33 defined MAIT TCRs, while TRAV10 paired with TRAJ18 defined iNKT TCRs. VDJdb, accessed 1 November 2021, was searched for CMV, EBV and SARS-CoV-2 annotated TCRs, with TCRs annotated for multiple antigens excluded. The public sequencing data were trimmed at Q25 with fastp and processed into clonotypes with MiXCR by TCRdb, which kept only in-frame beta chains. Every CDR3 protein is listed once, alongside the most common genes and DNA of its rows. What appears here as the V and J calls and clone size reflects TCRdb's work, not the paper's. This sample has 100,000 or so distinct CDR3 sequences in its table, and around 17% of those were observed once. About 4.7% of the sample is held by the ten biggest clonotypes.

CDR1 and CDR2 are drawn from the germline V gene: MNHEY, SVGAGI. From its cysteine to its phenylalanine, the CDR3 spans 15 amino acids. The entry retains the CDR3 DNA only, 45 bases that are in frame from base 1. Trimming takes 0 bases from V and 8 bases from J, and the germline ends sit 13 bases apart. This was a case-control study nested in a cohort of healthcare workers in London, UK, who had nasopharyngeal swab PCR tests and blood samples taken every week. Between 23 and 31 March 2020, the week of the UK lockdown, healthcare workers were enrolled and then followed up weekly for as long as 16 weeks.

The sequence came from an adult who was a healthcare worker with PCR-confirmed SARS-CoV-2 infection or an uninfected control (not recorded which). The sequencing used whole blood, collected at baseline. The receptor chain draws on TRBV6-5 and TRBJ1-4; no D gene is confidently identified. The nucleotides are TGTGCCAGCAGTTACTCACAACCCCTGGGGGAAAAACTGTTTTTT. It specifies CASSYSQPLGEKLFF.